This entry describes one T cell receptor (beta chain). It lacks a known antigen. No much larger clone is present one base from it, and per-base qualities are unavailable. The sample belongs to a study of CD8 T cells in ankylosing spondylitis (dated by TCRdb to 2017 to 2019). With respect to the entire study: The study set out to find disease-linked TCR variants by profiling T cell receptor beta repertoires in ankylosing spondylitis patients and healthy donors. The full study cohort comprised around 25 ankylosing spondylitis patients and over 95 healthy donors. Peripheral blood was sampled, and synovial fluid was additionally collected from ankylosing spondylitis patients.

The CDR3 measures 15 amino acids from cysteine to phenylalanine. Only the CDR3 DNA stays, 45 bases, in frame from base 1. V trim: 5 bases; J trim: 4 bases; unmatched bases: 14. The germline V gene (reference sequence) supplies CDR1 DFQATT and CDR2 SNEGSKA. General study outcomes and caveats: Blood from ankylosing spondylitis patients appeared to be characterized by a TCR beta motif composed of under 10 highly homologous amino acid variants. Some TCR beta motif variants had previously been reported in synovial fluid and blood of reactive arthritis patients, which suggested common disease-initiation mechanisms. The disease-linked clones were reported to be significantly enriched in matched synovial fluid samples from ankylosing spondylitis patients. The disease-linked clones showed a CD8+ phenotype and occurred at relatively low frequencies in peripheral blood.

Sequencing instrument: Illumina HiSeq 2500. Quantitative 5'-RACE with molecular barcodes was the method used to prepare the TCR beta libraries. From the authors' description of their analysis: Disease-linked TCR variants were identified with a new computational method built on a probabilistic model of VDJ rearrangement. TCRdb redid the processing of the public reads, applying fastp at Q25 and MiXCR, and retained in-frame beta chains. CDR3 protein sequences are deduplicated, and each keeps its most common genes and DNA. The V and J calls and clone size come from TCRdb's table, not from the authors' own analysis. This sample holds about 180,000 distinct CDR3 sequences; approximately 9% were observed only once. The ten largest clones add up to roughly 16% of the sample.

The clonotype comes from a female donor with ankylosing spondylitis or in good health (not recorded which). The sequence links TRBV20-1 to TRBJ2-7; 7 of the junction bases match TRBD2. Sequenced: blood, either unsorted or a sorted T cell fraction (not recorded which). The CDR3 here reads CSAFSFGSGPYEQYF. The DNA reads as follows: TGCAGTGCTTTCTCGTTTGGTAGCGGGCCTTACGAGCAGTACTTC.